A single sample gave rise to the 23 T cell receptor beta chains below, sequenced in a study of cytomegalovirus exposure and HLA in healthy donors. Primers included in the PCR were 60 Vbeta and 13 Jbeta primers. Here immunoSEQ multiplex PCR was the method, and the copy in TCRdb shows in-frame clones only, minus some. Of approximately 190,000 clones listed, around 81% are singletons. The sample consisted of PBMCs. These receptor sequences come from a woman between 18 and 29 years old in good health and CMV-seropositive.

The chain uses TRBV6-5 and TRBJ1-5, with D possibly matching TRBD1 (5 bases). The V gene lost 6 bases and the J gene lost 2 bases, with 11 bases spanning the gap. Looked up from germline, CDR1 is MNHEY and CDR2 is SVGAGI. The CDR3 loop spans 14 amino acids. CDR3 loop: CASRRDSRNQPQHF. The CDR3, as DNA: TGTGCCAGCAGGCGAGACAGTCGCAATCAGCCCCAGCATTTT.

The V call is TRBV7-9, the J call TRBJ1-1; 10 positions match TRBD1. After removal of 6 bases from V and 4 bases from J, the junction contained 5 bases not matched to a gene. The CDR3 extends over 14 amino acids. Germline V CDR1 and CDR2: SEHNR, FQNEAQ (reference sequence). CDR3: CASRGTGAITEAFF. As DNA, the CDR3 is TGTGCCAGCAGGGGGACAGGGGCGATCACTGAAGCTTTCTTT.

V usage is TRBV5-4 and J usage is TRBJ2-7; 13 nucleotides line up with TRBD2. J was trimmed by 9 bases and V by 0 bases; bases with no gene match: 6. Germline V gene lookup returns CDR1 SGHNT and CDR2 YYREEE (reference sequence). The CDR3 extends over 15 amino acids. CDR3 sequence reads: CASSLATSGGSAQYF. The CDR3 DNA sequence: TGTGCCAGCAGCTTGGCGACTAGCGGGGGGTCGGCGCAGTACTTC.

The chain has TRBV6-4 and TRBJ2-3, with D possibly being TRBD2 (5 bases). The CDR3 length is 14 residues. V dropped 5 bases and J dropped 2 bases, with 11 bases sitting between them. Looked up from germline, CDR1 is MRHNA and CDR2 is SNTAGT. The DNA for the CDR3 is TGTGCCAGCAGTCAAGCGGTTAACACAGATACGCAGTATTTT. Encoded protein: CASSQAVNTDTQYF.

The chain employs TRBV7-6 and TRBJ2-1, with 10 bases aligning to TRBD2. Germline trimming cut 1 base from V and 6 bases from J; bases unmatched to any gene: 3. This CDR3 is 15 amino acids long. Germline V lookup: CDR1 SGHVS, CDR2 FNYEAQ. CDR3 region: CASSLGSGGINEQFF. The DNA of the CDR3 is TGTGCCAGCAGCTTAGGTAGCGGGGGGATCAATGAGCAGTTCTTC.

The chain is built from TRBV28 and TRBJ2-2, with D tentatively TRBD1 (6 bases). Trimming cost V 5 bases and J 6 bases, with 19 bases left between them. CDR3 size: 16 residues. Germline assignment: CDR1 MDHEN and CDR2 SYDVKM. CDR3 sequence reads: CASSQRQPQGSGELFF. CDR3 coding DNA: TGTGCCAGCAGTCAGCGGCAACCACAGGGTTCCGGGGAGCTGTTTTTT.

The CDR3 loop is CASRRRQVHDQPQHF. The CDR3 nucleotides read TGTGCCAGCAGGAGAAGACAAGTTCATGATCAGCCCCAGCATTTT. The rearrangement joins TRBV2 to TRBJ1-5; D is unresolved. The CDR3 totals 15 residues. Trimming shortened V by 6 bases and J by 5 bases, and 17 bases separated the two germline ends. The germline V gene has CDR1 SNHLY and CDR2 FYNNEI.

The chain employs TRBV11-2 and TRBJ1-1, with a possible D match to TRBD1 (5 bases). This CDR3 is 13 amino acids long. Trimming took off 10 bases at V and 0 bases at J, with 12 bases between the two ends. Germline assignment: CDR1 SGHAT and CDR2 FQNNGV. The CDR3 sequence: CATKGTLNTEAFF. CDR3 nucleotide sequence: TGTGCCACCAAAGGGACTTTGAACACTGAAGCTTTCTTT.

V usage is TRBV19 and J usage is TRBJ2-5; possibly TRBD2 for D (7 bases). This CDR3 contains 14 residues. From germline, CDR1 is LNHDA and CDR2 SQIVND (reference sequence). The V and J ends lost 10 bases and 3 bases respectively, with 18 bases between them. The CDR3 coding sequence is TGTGCCACCCAACGTCAAGGGGGGGAAGAGACCCAGTACTTC. Its translation is CATQRQGGEETQYF.

The chain joins TRBV19 to TRBJ1-2; possible D gene TRBD1, 5 bases. Germline values: CDR1 LNHDA, CDR2 SQIVND (reference sequence). This CDR3 is built from 13 residues. Trimming stripped 2 bases from V and 8 bases from J, with 12 bases between. The CDR3 sequence is CASSIPYGGGYTF. The CDR3, as DNA: TGTGCCAGTAGTATACCTTACGGGGGGGGCTACACCTTC.

J is TRBJ2-1 and V is TRBV18, with D uncertain. Germline V lookup: CDR1 KGHSH, CDR2 LQKENI. V was pared by 3 bases and J by 3 bases, with 9 bases between. The CDR3 is 14 amino acids. Written as DNA, the CDR3 is TGTGCCAGCTCACCGCCCAGCGTCTACAATGAGCAGTTCTTC. Translated: CASSPPSVYNEQFF.

This chain connects TRBV10-3 to TRBJ1-5; 7 bases map to TRBD1. Germline lookup yields CDR1 ENHRY and CDR2 SYGVKD. With 2 bases clipped from V and 2 bases from J, the junction kept 6 bases outside the gene matches. The CDR3 covers 16 residues. CDR3 sequence reads: CAISELGGWGNQPQHF. In nucleotides, the CDR3 is TGTGCCATCAGTGAGCTAGGGGGCTGGGGCAATCAGCCCCAGCATTTT.

The J gene is TRBJ2-7, the V gene TRBV6-1; the D gene could be TRBD1 or TRBD2 (5 bases each). Trimming shortened V by 10 bases and J by 3 bases, and 13 bases separated the two germline ends. CDR1 is MNHNS and CDR2 is SASEGT in the germline V gene. This CDR3 is built from 12 residues. As DNA, the CDR3 is TGTGCCACCCGGGGCCGGGACTACGAGCAGTACGTC. Translating gives CATRGRDYEQYV.

The chain employs TRBV7-2 and TRBJ1-6, with D maybe TRBD1 (6 bases). V lost 5 bases, J lost 7 bases, and 12 bases lay in between. Germline V gives CDR1 SGHTA, CDR2 FQGNSA. This CDR3 comprises 14 residues. This CDR3 reads CASSQQGLNSPLHF. CDR3 nucleotides: TGTGCCAGCAGCCAACAGGGATTGAATTCACCCCTCCACTTT.

The chain recombines TRBV5-4 with TRBJ2-5; no reliable D call. With 7 bases removed from V and 4 bases from J, the gap between germline ends came to 11 bases. CDR1 is SGHNT and CDR2 is YYREEE in the germline V gene (reference sequence). The CDR3 has 12 residues. The CDR3 protein is CASGVGSETQYF. The CDR3 DNA is TGTGCCAGCGGAGTCGGGTCAGAGACCCAGTACTTC.

The genes are TRBV6-1 and TRBJ1-5; D is unclear. The germline CDR1 and CDR2 sequences are MNHNS and SASEGT. The CDR3 contains 12 residues. V lost 6 bases and J lost 5, with 8 bases in between. The CDR3, as DNA: TGTGCCAGCAGGGTTTTAGATCAGCCCCAGCATTTT. The encoded protein is CASRVLDQPQHF.

The CDR3 is CASSSGQGGVEKLFF. The CDR3 nucleotides read TGTGCCAGCAGCTCGGGACAGGGTGGGGTTGAAAAACTGTTTTTT. This rearrangement joins TRBV7-9 to TRBJ1-4, with 9 bases that match TRBD1. Germline trimming cut 4 bases from V and 7 bases from J; bases unmatched to any gene: 7. The CDR3 loop spans 15 amino acids. Per the germline V gene, CDR1 is SEHNR and CDR2 is FQNEAQ (reference sequence).

The chain links TRBV9 to TRBJ1-3, with D possibly TRBD1 on 6 matching bases. In germline, CDR1 is SGDLS, CDR2 YYNGEE. The CDR3 has 18 amino acids. Trimming removed 0 bases from V and 0 bases from J, with 16 bases in between. The CDR3 DNA is TGTGCCAGCAGCGTAGCTGGCTGGACAGCTTCCTCTGGAAACACCATATATTTT. Translation gives CASSVAGWTASSGNTIYF.

V gene TRBV19 combines with J gene TRBJ2-7, with 11 positions matching TRBD1. This CDR3 is 14 amino acids long. Germline values: CDR1 LNHDA, CDR2 SQIVND (reference sequence). Unmatched junction bases numbered 1, after V lost 1 base and J lost 5 bases. For the CDR3, the DNA is TGTGCCAGTAGTATAGGGACAGGGGGCCACGAGCAGTACTTC. Residues: CASSIGTGGHEQYF.

This chain uses TRBV30 with TRBJ1-2; TRBD1 matches 7 bases. V was pared by 4 bases and J by 5 bases, with 7 bases of the junction left unmatched. The CDR3 extends over 13 amino acids. Germline CDR1 GTSNPN, CDR2 SVGIG (reference sequence). The CDR3 nucleotides are TGTGCCTGGACTACAGGGGACTCATATGGCTACACCTTC. This sequence encodes CAWTTGDSYGYTF.

The J gene is TRBJ2-3, the V gene TRBV10-3; 9 nucleotides agree with TRBD2. The CDR3 runs to 14 residues. The germline CDR1 and CDR2 sequences are ENHRY and SYGVKD. V shed 5 bases, J shed 6 bases, and the junction held 6 bases outside the gene matches. CDR3 sequence reads: CAISKAGGRDTQYF. CDR3 coding DNA: TGTGCCATCAGTAAAGCGGGGGGAAGGGATACGCAGTATTTT.

This sequence joins TRBV7-9 and TRBJ2-7; 9 bases align to TRBD1. Per the germline V gene, CDR1 is SEHNR and CDR2 is FQNEAQ (reference sequence). The trim removed 6 bases at V and 3 bases at J, leaving 3 bases unmatched. CDR3 length: 13 residues. CDR3 sequence reads: CASRLTGGYEQYF. The CDR3 coding sequence is TGTGCCAGCAGGCTGACAGGGGGCTACGAGCAGTACTTC.

The CDR3 region has the DNA TGTGCCAGCAGCTTTCAGTGGAGAAGACCGGGGGAGCAGTACTTC. This gives the protein CASSFQWRRPGEQYF. The gene calls are TRBV5-5 and TRBJ2-7, with a possible D match to TRBD2 (5 bases). The V gene's germline CDR1 is SGHKS and CDR2 YYEKEE (reference sequence). The CDR3 has 15 residues. V shed 2 bases and J shed 7 bases, with 19 bases lying between them.